This T cell receptor (beta chain) is from a study of OX40 agonist ivuxolimab in advanced cancers. Across the whole study: Partial responses were achieved by three patients, of whom one had hepatocellular carcinoma and two had cutaneous melanoma. General study points: The investigators did not determine what antigen specificity the expanded peripheral T cells had.

CDR3 length equals 15 residues. Germline V gives CDR1 SGHAT, CDR2 FQDESV (reference sequence). V lost 1 base to trimming and J lost 4 bases, with 13 bases between them. Turning to this clone: Its antigen is unidentified.

Clones were sequenced by immunoSEQ multiplex PCR, and TCRdb holds only the in-frame ones, with some missing. This sample has around 140,000 clones, with about 92% found just once. Here the sequenced sample was CD4+ or CD8+ T cells sorted from blood, taken in a trial of the OX40 agonist ivuxolimab. V and J are TRBV11-1 and TRBJ1-1; D unclear. The origin of this receptor is an adult with an advanced solid tumor such as melanoma, head and neck, liver or kidney cancer. The CDR3 nucleotides read TGTGCCAGCAGCTTAGGGCCGGGCAGAGGCACTGAAGCTTTCTTT. The encoded protein is CASSLGPGRGTEAFF.